Given below is one TCR beta chain in context. The antigen it recognizes is unknown. No much larger clone is present one base from it, and per-base qualities are unavailable. The sample originates from a study of CD8+CD57+ T cells in acquired aplastic anemia (dated by TCRdb to about 2018). Concerning the study at large: Extracted DNA from sorted CD4+ and CD8+ cells averaged around 3.3 ug, ranging from about 0.19 to 30 ug. For healthy donor samples, the average read count was about 10 million for CD4+ cells and 11.0 million for CD8+ cells. Study-level results and caveats: Over 25 CD8+ CDR3 sequences were found in both patients and controls but appeared to be highly expressed in patients and within the immunodominant clones of the patients. CD8+ Simpson's diversity did not differ significantly between patients and healthy controls (P=0.060).

The study deep-sequenced TCR repertoires of sorted CD4+ and CD8+ blood T cells from severe aplastic anemia patients and healthy subjects. Ficoll-Paque density gradient centrifugation was used to isolate peripheral blood mononuclear cells. CD4+ and CD8+ T cells were sorted by FACS or magnetic beads before DNA extraction. The germline V gene (reference sequence) sets CDR1 to LNHDA and CDR2 to SQIVND. The CDR3 has 17 amino acids, counting the end cysteine and phenylalanine. Solely the CDR3 DNA is kept, with 51 bases framed from the first base. Trimming leaves V shorter by 3 bases and J shorter by 1 base, with the junction holding 10 bases beyond the gene matches. Profiling of TCR beta VDJ combinations and CDR3 sequences used genomic DNA as the template. An Illumina HiSeq 2000 was used for TCR repertoire sequencing. The study's own analysis went as follows. Repertoires were assessed using TRBV/TRBJ rearrangement plots, CDR3 size and DJ length profiles, and Simpson's diversity index. The most abundant DNA sequence in the deep sequencing data was taken as the immunodominant clone. CDR3 amino acid sequences were screened for sharing across subjects and compared with published repertoires and the VDJdb database. The public reads were quality trimmed at Q25 with fastp and then assembled into clones with MiXCR by TCRdb, keeping productive beta chains. CDR3 protein duplicates are merged, each entry listing the most common genes and DNA. TCRdb, not the authors, supplied the V and J calls. Recorded for this sample are 150,000 to 200,000 distinct CDR3 sequences; about three fifths of them occurred a single time. Of the sample, around 45% falls within the top ten clones.

The rearranged chain carries TRBV19 and TRBJ2-5; a stretch of 8 junction bases matches TRBD2. The TCR sequence derives from a human donor in good health. Sequenced sample: sorted CD4+, CD8+, or CD8+CD57+ T cells (not recorded which) from PBMCs. This receptor has the CDR3 CASSIGGGGYSQETQYF. The DNA reads as follows: TGTGCCAGTAGTATTGGCGGCGGGGGGTATTCCCAAGAGACCCAGTACTTC.